Below, one T cell receptor beta chain is given with its context. Its antigen is still unknown. The CDR3 is made up of 14 amino acids. CDR1 MNHEY and CDR2 SMNVEV come from the germline V gene (reference sequence). V was clipped by 6 bases and J by 4 bases, with 14 bases between them. Reverse transcription of roughly 0.45 to 1 ug RNA was performed with random hexamers. Amplification of TCR beta CDR3 spanned 54 Vbeta and 13 Jbeta via immunoSEQ multiplex PCR. MiXCR, applied by TCRdb to the immunoSEQ multiplex PCR reads, yields one record per CDR3 protein. The sample consists of around 200,000 distinct CDR3 sequences, over 90% of them appearing once. The study used treatment-naive patients who had stable or active relapsing-remitting disease as multiple sclerosis controls. These data are taken from a study of CD8 T cells in Susac syndrome. Study findings and constraints: The study conceded that its TCR sequencing and HLA analysis involved relatively few individuals.

The source of this sequence is a human donor with multiple sclerosis. The sequenced sample was CD4+ T cells from PBMCs. This chain links TRBV27 with TRBJ2-3; D perhaps matches TRBD1 (5 bases). The DNA for the CDR3 is TGTGCCAGCAGCGTAGGGGCAGGGCCAGATACGCAGTATTTT. This translates into CASSVGAGPDTQYF.